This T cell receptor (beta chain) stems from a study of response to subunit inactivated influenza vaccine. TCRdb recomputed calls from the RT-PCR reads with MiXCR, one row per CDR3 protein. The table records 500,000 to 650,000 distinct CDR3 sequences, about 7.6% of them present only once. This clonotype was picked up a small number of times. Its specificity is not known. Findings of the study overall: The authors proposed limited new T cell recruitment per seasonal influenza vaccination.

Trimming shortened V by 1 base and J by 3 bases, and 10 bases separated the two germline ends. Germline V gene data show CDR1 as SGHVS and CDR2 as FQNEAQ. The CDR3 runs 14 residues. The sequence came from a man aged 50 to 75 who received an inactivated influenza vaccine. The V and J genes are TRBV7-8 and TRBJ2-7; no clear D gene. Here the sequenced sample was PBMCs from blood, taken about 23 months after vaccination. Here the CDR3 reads CASSLVVSIYEQYF. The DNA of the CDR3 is TGTGCCAGCAGCTTAGTTGTTAGCATCTACGAGCAGTACTTC.